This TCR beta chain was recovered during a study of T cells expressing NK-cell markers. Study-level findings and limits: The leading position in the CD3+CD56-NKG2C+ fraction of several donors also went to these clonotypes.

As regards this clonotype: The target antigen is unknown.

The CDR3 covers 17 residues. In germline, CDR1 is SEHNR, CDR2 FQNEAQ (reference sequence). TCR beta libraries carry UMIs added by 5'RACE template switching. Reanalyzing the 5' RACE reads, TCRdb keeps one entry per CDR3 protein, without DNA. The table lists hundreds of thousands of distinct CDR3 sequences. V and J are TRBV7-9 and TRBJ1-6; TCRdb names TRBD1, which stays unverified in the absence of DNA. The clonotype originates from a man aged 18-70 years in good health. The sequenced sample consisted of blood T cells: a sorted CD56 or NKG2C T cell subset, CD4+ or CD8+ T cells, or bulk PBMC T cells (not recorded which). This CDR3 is CASSGPGTGDYNSPLHF.